This TCR beta chain originates from a study of human T cells and chemical hapten exposure. As for the study in general: Investigators sensitized about 2 cm by about 2 cm of upper inner arm skin with 2% DPC. Broader study findings: Alopecia affected the donors, so their immune response may differ from healthy people's. There were significantly more large CDR3 similarity clusters among expanded TCRs than among controls.

Time point here: pre-sensitization, week 0. The treatment here: therapeutic diphenylcyclopropenone sensitization with weekly scalp DPC. Donors, patients with alopecia ranging from 18 to 70 years old and judged suitable for DPC, provided samples. This clonotype was counted ten times or more. Its antigen remains unidentified. TCRdb ran MiXCR on the RACE reads and lists one entry per CDR3 protein. The sample lists 57,000 or so distinct CDR3 sequences, about 11% occurring once. This CDR3 is 15 amino acids long. V was trimmed by 3 bases and J by 0 bases, leaving 7 bases between them. The germline gives CDR1 SGHRS, CDR2 YFSETQ.

This chain connects TRBV5-1 to TRBJ2-6; D remains ambiguous. Sequenced material: whole blood, taken in connection with sensitization to the hapten diphenylcyclopropenone (DPC). The receptor was derived from a woman aged 40 to 49 with alopecia areata. Some clones in this sample may be carry-over from other donors' samples. This CDR3 is CASSYKSSGANVLTF. Written as DNA, the CDR3 is TGCGCCAGCAGCTATAAGAGCTCTGGGGCCAACGTCCTGACTTTC.